The clone carrying this TCR beta chain was counted only a few times. Its antigen is not identified. Through a sample-barcoded 5' primer and a J-beta primer mix, a second PCR was run for about 7 to 12 cycles. Every molecule of cDNA carried a tag from a template-switch adaptor with 12 random nucleotides. TCRdb reprocessed the 5' RACE reads with MiXCR, giving one entry per CDR3 protein. The sample shows approximately 1.5 million distinct CDR3 sequences, 34% of them seen only once. This CDR3 comprises 17 residues. Germline V lookup: CDR1 MNHEY, CDR2 SMNVEV (reference sequence). V was pared by 6 bases and J by 0 bases, with 20 bases between. This specimen comes from a study of blood T cells in healthy people across ages. Study-level points and caveats: More naive CD4+ cells and higher diversity marked long-lived donors relative to aged donors. The fall in TCR beta diversity per million T cells was roughly linear with age.

The sample comprised blood. This TCR derives from a woman in her thirties in good health. This chain joins TRBV27 and TRBJ2-5, with no clear D. CDR3 sequence (DNA): TGTGCCAGCAGGACCTACTTACATGGGGTAGACCAAGAGACCCAGTACTTC. Amino acid sequence: CASRTYLHGVDQETQYF.